This entry features one TCR beta chain sequence. The antigen is unknown. Following RNA extraction, reverse transcription yielded cDNA that acted as the sequencing template. The protocol was immunoSEQ multiplex PCR, while the TCRdb copy is restricted to in-frame clones and leaves out a portion. Seen here are some 130,000 clones, around 49% observed once, and the top ten hold approximately 19%. The germline gives CDR1 SGHRS, CDR2 YFSETQ. The CDR3 covers 12 residues. V gave up 7 bases and J gave up 1 base, with 8 bases separating them. The data were obtained in a study of CD8+ T cells in alopecia areata. Study-wide findings and caveats: Scalp sequencing captures resident alphabeta T cells of normal skin too.

This chain connects TRBV5-1 to TRBJ1-2; tentatively, D is TRBD1 (5 bases). The source is a human donor with alopecia areata. The sequencing here drew on CD8+ T cells sorted from blood, taken at week 0. The chain's CDR3 is CASQGDNYGYTF. DNA of the CDR3: TGCGCCAGCCAGGGAGATAACTATGGCTACACCTTC.